These T cell receptor beta chains were read from a single sample in a study of CD8 T cells in ankylosing spondylitis. TCRdb reanalysed the 5' RACE reads using MiXCR and keeps one entry per CDR3 protein. The sample records tens of thousands of distinct CDR3 sequences, more than 5.5% being singletons. Sequenced: synovial fluid, either unsorted or a sorted T cell fraction (not recorded which). The source of these receptors is a male donor with ankylosing spondylitis. CDR3s include the opening cysteine and the closing phenylalanine or tryptophan. A D gene is named only where the DNA matches it firmly. Clone size is shown for a subset of rows, as once, few, many or a class of expanded clone.

J gene: TRBJ1-6
CDR3 length: 14
D gene: NA
V gene: TRBV9
clone size: many
CDR3 protein: CASSERLGNSPLHF
CDR3 DNA: TGTGCCAGCAGCGAGCGGCTGGGGAATTCACCCCTCCACTTT

J gene: TRBJ2-7
CDR3 length: 15
D gene: TRBD1
V gene: TRBV28
clone size: many
CDR3 protein: CASSSTGAVHREQYF
CDR3 DNA: TGTGCCAGCAGTTCCACAGGGGCCGTGCATCGCGAGCAGTACTTC

J gene: TRBJ2-3
CDR3 length: 16
D gene: TRBD2
V gene: TRBV27
clone size: NA
CDR3 protein: CASSFQGGRAADTQYF
CDR3 DNA: TGTGCCAGCAGTTTTCAGGGCGGGAGGGCCGCGGATACGCAGTATTTT

J gene: TRBJ2-7
CDR3 length: 14
D gene: NA
V gene: TRBV11-2
clone size: NA
CDR3 protein: CASSLNGGLYEQYF
CDR3 DNA: TGTGCCAGCAGCTTAAACGGTGGACTTTACGAGCAGTACTTC

J gene: TRBJ1-2
CDR3 length: 15
D gene: NA
V gene: TRBV6-1
clone size: many
CDR3 protein: CASSHARQVSYGYTF
CDR3 DNA: TGTGCCAGCAGCCATGCCCGACAGGTTTCCTATGGCTACACCTTC

J gene: TRBJ2-5
CDR3 length: 17
D gene: TRBD2
V gene: TRBV20-1
clone size: many
CDR3 protein: CSAARTSGSWSQETQYF
CDR3 DNA: TGCAGTGCTGCCCGGACTAGCGGGAGTTGGTCCCAAGAGACCCAGTACTTC

J gene: TRBJ1-5
CDR3 length: 12
D gene: NA
V gene: TRBV20-1
clone size: NA
CDR3 protein: CSAQGAGQPQHF
CDR3 DNA: TGCAGTGCTCAGGGTGCGGGCCAGCCCCAGCATTTT

J gene: TRBJ2-7
CDR3 length: 12
D gene: NA
V gene: TRBV6-2/TRBV6-3
clone size: many
CDR3 protein: CASSQDRYEQYF
CDR3 DNA: TGTGCCAGCAGCCAAGACAGATACGAGCAGTACTTC

J gene: TRBJ2-1
CDR3 length: 16
D gene: NA
V gene: TRBV28
clone size: few
CDR3 protein: CASSLPQGSGNGEQFF
CDR3 DNA: TGTGCCAGCAGTTTACCTCAGGGTAGTGGTAATGGTGAGCAGTTCTTC

J gene: TRBJ2-2
CDR3 length: 14
D gene: TRBD2
V gene: TRBV20-1
clone size: many
CDR3 protein: CSAPTSGGTGELFF
CDR3 DNA: TGCAGTGCCCCGACTAGCGGGGGCACCGGGGAGCTGTTTTTT

J gene: TRBJ2-1
CDR3 length: 14
D gene: NA
V gene: TRBV4-3
clone size: many
CDR3 protein: CASSQDTSRNEQFF
CDR3 DNA: TGCGCCAGCAGCCAAGATACCTCTAGAAATGAGCAGTTCTTC

J gene: TRBJ2-7
CDR3 length: 14
D gene: NA
V gene: TRBV3-1
clone size: many
CDR3 protein: CASSQLGTLVKQYF
CDR3 DNA: TGTGCCAGCAGCCAACTTGGGACTCTTGTTAAGCAGTACTTC

J gene: TRBJ2-3
CDR3 length: 14
D gene: NA
V gene: TRBV4-1
clone size: many
CDR3 protein: CASSQDGDTDTQYF
CDR3 DNA: TGCGCCAGCAGCCAAGATGGGGACACAGATACGCAGTATTTT

J gene: TRBJ2-7
CDR3 length: 15
D gene: NA
V gene: TRBV5-1
clone size: many
CDR3 protein: CASSLGVRGSYEQYF
CDR3 DNA: TGCGCCAGCAGCTTGGGAGTAAGGGGCTCCTACGAGCAGTACTTC

J gene: TRBJ2-7
CDR3 length: 11
D gene: NA
V gene: TRBV29-1
clone size: NA
CDR3 protein: CSVQESYEQYF
CDR3 DNA: TGCAGCGTTCAAGAGTCCTACGAGCAGTACTTC

J gene: TRBJ2-7
CDR3 length: 15
D gene: NA
V gene: TRBV5-1
clone size: few
CDR3 protein: CASSPKDSRSYEQYF
CDR3 DNA: TGCGCCAGCAGCCCTAAGGACAGTCGATCCTACGAGCAGTACTTC

J gene: TRBJ2-5
CDR3 length: 12
D gene: NA
V gene: TRBV12-3/TRBV12-4
clone size: NA
CDR3 protein: CASSSVQWLQYF
CDR3 DNA: TGTGCCAGCAGTTCTGTCCAGTGGCTCCAGTACTTC

J gene: TRBJ1-5
CDR3 length: 15
D gene: TRBD1
V gene: TRBV12-3/TRBV12-4
clone size: many
CDR3 protein: CASSYRQGTGQPQHF
CDR3 DNA: TGTGCCAGCAGTTATCGACAGGGGACGGGACAGCCCCAGCATTTT

J gene: TRBJ2-7
CDR3 length: 13
D gene: NA
V gene: TRBV28
clone size: many
CDR3 protein: CASRLDIDYEQYF
CDR3 DNA: TGTGCCAGCAGGCTAGACATCGACTACGAGCAGTACTTC

J gene: TRBJ2-1
CDR3 length: 14
D gene: NA
V gene: TRBV6-1
clone size: NA
CDR3 protein: CASSGSDRYNEQFF
CDR3 DNA: TGTGCCAGCAGTGGTTCGGACCGATACAATGAGCAGTTCTTC

J gene: TRBJ2-1
CDR3 length: 10
D gene: NA
V gene: TRBV12-3/TRBV12-4
clone size: medium-sized
CDR3 protein: CASSLGEQFF
CDR3 DNA: TGTGCCAGCAGTTTAGGAGAGCAGTTCTTC

J gene: TRBJ2-7
CDR3 length: 13
D gene: TRBD2
V gene: TRBV28
clone size: many
CDR3 protein: CASRPGLDYEQYF
CDR3 DNA: TGTGCCAGTCGGCCGGGACTAGACTACGAGCAGTACTTC

J gene: TRBJ2-1
CDR3 length: 16
D gene: NA
V gene: TRBV6-2/TRBV6-3
clone size: few
CDR3 protein: CASSSVTGSSYNEQFF
CDR3 DNA: TGTGCCAGCAGTTCCGTGACCGGGAGCTCCTACAATGAGCAGTTCTTC

J gene: TRBJ1-1
CDR3 length: 20
D gene: NA
V gene: TRBV10-1
clone size: few
CDR3 protein: CASSESRQGMWRKRSPDAFF
CDR3 DNA: TGCGCCAGCAGTGAGTCTCGCCAGGGGATGTGGAGGAAGAGGTCCCCCGATGCTTTCTTT

J gene: TRBJ2-2
CDR3 length: 12
D gene: NA
V gene: TRBV7-3
clone size: NA
CDR3 protein: CASSSGTGELFF
CDR3 DNA: TGTGCCAGCAGCTCCGGGACCGGGGAGCTGTTTTTT

J gene: TRBJ1-2
CDR3 length: 12
D gene: NA
V gene: TRBV28
clone size: few
CDR3 protein: CASRDEGRGYTF
CDR3 DNA: TGTGCCAGCAGAGATGAAGGACGTGGCTACACCTTC

J gene: TRBJ2-3
CDR3 length: 13
D gene: NA
V gene: TRBV5-1
clone size: NA
CDR3 protein: CASSWGLADTQYF
CDR3 DNA: TGCGCCAGCAGCTGGGGACTCGCGGATACGCAGTATTTT

J gene: TRBJ2-2
CDR3 length: 19
D gene: TRBD2
V gene: TRBV6-1
clone size: many
CDR3 protein: CASMGSGREIDWATGELFF
CDR3 DNA: TGTGCCAGCATGGGTAGCGGGAGGGAGATCGATTGGGCCACCGGGGAGCTGTTTTTT